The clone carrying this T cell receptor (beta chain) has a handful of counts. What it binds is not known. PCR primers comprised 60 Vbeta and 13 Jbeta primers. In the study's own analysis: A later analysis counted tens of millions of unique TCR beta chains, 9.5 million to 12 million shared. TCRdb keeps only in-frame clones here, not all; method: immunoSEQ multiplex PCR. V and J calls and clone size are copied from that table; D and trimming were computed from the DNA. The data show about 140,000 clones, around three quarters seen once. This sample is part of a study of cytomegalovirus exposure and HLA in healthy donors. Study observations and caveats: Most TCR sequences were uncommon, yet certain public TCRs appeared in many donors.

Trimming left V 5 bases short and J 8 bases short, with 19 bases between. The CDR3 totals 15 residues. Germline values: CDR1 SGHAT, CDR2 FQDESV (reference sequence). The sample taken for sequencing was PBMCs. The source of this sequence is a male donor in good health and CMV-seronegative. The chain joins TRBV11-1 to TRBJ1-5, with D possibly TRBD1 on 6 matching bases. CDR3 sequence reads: CASSPSRTEIEPQHF. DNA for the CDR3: TGTGCCAGCAGCCCGAGCAGGACAGAGATAGAGCCCCAGCATTTT. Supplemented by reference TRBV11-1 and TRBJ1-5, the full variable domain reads EAEVAQSPRYKITEKSQAVAFWCDPISGHATLYWYRQILGQGPELLVQFQDESVVDDSQLPKDRFSAERLKGVDSTLKIQPAELGDSAMYLCASSPSRTEIEPQHFGDGTRLSIL.